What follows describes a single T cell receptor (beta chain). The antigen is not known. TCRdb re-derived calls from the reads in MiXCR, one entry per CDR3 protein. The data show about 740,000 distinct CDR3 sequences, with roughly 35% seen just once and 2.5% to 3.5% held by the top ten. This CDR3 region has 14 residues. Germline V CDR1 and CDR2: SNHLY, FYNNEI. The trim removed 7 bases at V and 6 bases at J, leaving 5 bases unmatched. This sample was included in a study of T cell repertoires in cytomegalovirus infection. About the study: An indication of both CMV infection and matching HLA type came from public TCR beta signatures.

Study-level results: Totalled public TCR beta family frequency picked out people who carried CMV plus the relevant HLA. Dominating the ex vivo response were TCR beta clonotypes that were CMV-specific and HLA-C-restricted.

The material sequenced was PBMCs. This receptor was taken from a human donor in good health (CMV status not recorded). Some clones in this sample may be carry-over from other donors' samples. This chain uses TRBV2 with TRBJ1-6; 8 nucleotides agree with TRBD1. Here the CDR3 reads CASTRDRTNSPLHF. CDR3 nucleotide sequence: TGTGCCAGCACCCGGGACAGGACTAATTCACCCCTCCACTTT.